This T cell receptor (beta chain) derives from a study of early T cells in non-severe SARS-CoV-2 infection. Across the whole study: Sequenced bulk RNA came from whole blood that was unsorted, and chains were unpaired. The study's findings and limits: VDJdb matching skewed toward anti-spike CD8 responses, missing private and CD4 specificities.

Via MiXCR, TCRdb re-called the 5' RACE reads, giving one row per CDR3 protein. The table includes about 20,000 distinct CDR3 sequences, about 4.5% detected once. The CDR3 has 13 residues. Germline loops: CDR1 SGHTA, CDR2 FQGTGA. V lost 3 bases and J 4 bases, leaving 9 bases between the germline ends. A note on this clonotype: Its antigen remains unidentified.

The chain recombines TRBV7-3 with TRBJ2-5; D perhaps matches TRBD2 (5 bases). Sequencing was done on a sample of whole blood. This TCR was recovered from an adult who was a healthcare worker with PCR-confirmed SARS-CoV-2 infection or an uninfected control (not recorded which). The CDR3 loop reads CASSFNEGETQYF. CDR3 nucleotides: TGTGCCAGCAGCTTTAATGAGGGAGAGACCCAGTACTTC. Filled out from reference TRBV7-3 and TRBJ2-5, the complete variable domain reads GAGVSQTPSNKVTEKGKYVELRCDPISGHTALYWYRQSLGQGPEFLIYFQGTGAADDSGLPNDRFFAVRPEGSVSTLKIQRTERGDSAVYLCASSFNEGETQYFGPGTRLLVL.